This is a list of T cell receptor beta chains from one sample in a study of control samples from healthy donors and cancer patients. Sequencing used immunoSEQ multiplex PCR; TCRdb keeps in-frame clones, though not all of them. This table holds 110,000 to 150,000 clones, about 94% found once. Sequencing was performed on PBMCs. Receptors were obtained from a man between 60 and 70 years old with colorectal cancer. Both conserved end residues are part of each CDR3. The order of the fields is clone size, V gene, CDR3 protein. Clone size, where shown, is once, few, many, or a class for clones that have expanded.

clone size: once; V gene: TRBV15; CDR3 protein: CATSRGSSGIQETQYF
clone size: NA; V gene: TRBV24-1; CDR3 protein: CATSADRASTDTQYF
clone size: NA; V gene: TRBV6-2/TRBV6-3; CDR3 protein: CASSRSYSPLHF
clone size: NA; V gene: TRBV24-1; CDR3 protein: CATSDSYGYTF
clone size: NA; V gene: TRBV5-3; CDR3 protein: CARSQGLLTDTQYF
clone size: NA; V gene: TRBV24-1; CDR3 protein: CATSDPPTDTQYF
clone size: NA; V gene: TRBV5-1; CDR3 protein: CASSLQRGLDTQYF
clone size: NA; V gene: TRBV6-5; CDR3 protein: CASSLSGGNNSPLHF
clone size: NA; V gene: TRBV3-1/TRBV3-2; CDR3 protein: CASSQGQGGYEQYF
clone size: NA; V gene: TRBV5-4; CDR3 protein: CASRALGRAGGVGELFF
clone size: NA; V gene: TRBV14; CDR3 protein: CASSQDRSRQETQYF
clone size: NA; V gene: TRBV19; CDR3 protein: CASSLQGGGYGYTF
clone size: NA; V gene: TRBV30; CDR3 protein: CAWNSGTAGNTIYF
clone size: NA; V gene: TRBV7-2; CDR3 protein: CASTPSGRHGYTF
clone size: NA; V gene: TRBV19; CDR3 protein: CASSPGQWNTQYF
clone size: NA; V gene: TRBV9; CDR3 protein: CASSVAPGGRTGGNSPLHF
clone size: NA; V gene: TRBV6-6; CDR3 protein: CASRDGQGNSPLHF
clone size: NA; V gene: TRBV7-2; CDR3 protein: CASSPLAGRTTFF
clone size: NA; V gene: TRBV21-1; CDR3 protein: CASPEGKGGTGNQPQHF
clone size: NA; V gene: TRBV2; CDR3 protein: CASSESGQTVWETQYF
clone size: NA; V gene: TRBV2; CDR3 protein: CASSEALDRVNTEAFF
clone size: NA; V gene: TRBV29-1; CDR3 protein: CSVWWIYGYTF
clone size: once; V gene: TRBV3-1/TRBV3-2; CDR3 protein: CASSLTRTGGYGYTF
clone size: once; V gene: TRBV7-9; CDR3 protein: CASSVAGEETQYF
clone size: NA; V gene: TRBV19; CDR3 protein: CASRDPGTGENEQFF
clone size: NA; V gene: TRBV5-1; CDR3 protein: CASSYGATYEQYF
clone size: NA; V gene: TRBV19; CDR3 protein: CASSLVGTNEKLFF
clone size: NA; V gene: TRBV6-2/TRBV6-3; CDR3 protein: CASSYEFGQGASNEQFF